A selection of T cell receptor beta chains follows, all from one sample in a study of cytomegalovirus exposure and HLA in healthy donors. TCRdb keeps only in-frame clones here, not all; method: immunoSEQ multiplex PCR. The sample has around 200,000 clones, 80% to 90% seen once. Source material: PBMCs. The receptors originated from a girl aged 2 to 10 in good health and CMV-seropositive. Each CDR3 is given with its conserved first and last residue.

TRBV9 | CASSPRGYEQYF
TRBV29-1 | CSVERGRNNEQFF
TRBV10-3 | CAISALTGSMNTEAFF
TRBV11-1 | CASSLLGASGGAPYEQYF
TRBV16 | CASSPIRGAEGYTF
TRBV5-6 | CASSGSGRDRGDYTF
TRBV27 | CASSFQGGPNQPQHF
TRBV19 | CASSKKGEPTYEQYF
TRBV6-1 | CASSDRDYGYTF
TRBV5-4 | CASSFRQGAHNEQFF
TRBV4-2 | CASSLGLAEFDEQFF
TRBV4-2 | CASSPTDGGAYEQFF
TRBV4-1 | CASSQPFSGGSTDTQYF
TRBV7-6 | CASSSAASGTGELFF
TRBV5-1 | CASSLGQRGGAELFF
TRBV2 | CASRARVSEKLFF
TRBV2 | CASSPDRGKQETQYF
TRBV7-9 | CASSFDYGQGGQPQHF
TRBV15 | CATSARWGTSGSYSEQFF
TRBV5-6 | CASSYWGGGGNQPQHF
TRBV19 | CASSVGGSYNEQFF
TRBV6-5 | CASSIQGITEAFF
TRBV29-1 | CSVLGQGPTEAFF
TRBV4-1 | CASSQETVMGTIGQFF
TRBV12-5 | CASGSIRAGTEAFF
TRBV5-6 | CASSLAVAGTYNEQFF
TRBV30 | CADPTGEVHEQYF
TRBV5-4 | CASHRGGVGLGSPLHF
TRBV5-1 | CASSLGDSGIDEQFF
TRBV5-1 | CASSWGGLKDAGNTIYF